This T cell receptor beta chain was sequenced for a study of cytomegalovirus exposure and HLA in healthy donors. PCR amplification relied on 60 Vbeta primers (plus 13 Jbeta primers). The assay was immunoSEQ multiplex PCR, and TCRdb's table has in-frame clones only and misses some. The sample lists under 200,000 clones, just over 75% seen once, with around 1.9% in the top ten. Sequenced input: PBMCs. The sequence came from a young man in good health and CMV-seronegative.

Here the CDR3 reads CASSSLPGQESPLHF. Here the CDR3 DNA reads TGCGCCAGCAGCTCCCTACCCGGACAGGAATCACCCCTCCACTTT. The chain employs TRBV5-1 and TRBJ1-6; 7 bases line up with TRBD1. The J segment lost 10 bases and the V segment lost 3 bases, leaving 10 bases of the junction unmatched. This CDR3 contains 15 residues. The germline V gene has CDR1 SGHRS and CDR2 YFSETQ.